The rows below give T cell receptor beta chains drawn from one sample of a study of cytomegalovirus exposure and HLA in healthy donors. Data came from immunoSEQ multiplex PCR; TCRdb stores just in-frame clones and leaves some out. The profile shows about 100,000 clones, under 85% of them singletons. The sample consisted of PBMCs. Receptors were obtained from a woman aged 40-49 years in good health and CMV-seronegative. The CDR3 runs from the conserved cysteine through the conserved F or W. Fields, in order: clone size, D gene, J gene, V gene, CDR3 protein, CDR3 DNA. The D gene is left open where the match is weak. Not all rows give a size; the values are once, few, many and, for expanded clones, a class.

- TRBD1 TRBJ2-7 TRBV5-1 CASSIQTGQFQYEQYF TGCGCCAGCAGCATACAGACAGGGCAGTTCCAATACGAGCAGTACTTC
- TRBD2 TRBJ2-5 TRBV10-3 CAISGTSFQETQYF TGTGCCATCAGTGGGACTAGCTTTCAAGAGACCCAGTACTTC
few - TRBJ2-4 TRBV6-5 CASTRGAAKNIQYF TGTGCCAGCACGAGAGGCGCGGCCAAAAACATTCAGTACTTC
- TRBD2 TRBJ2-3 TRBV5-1 CASSTGTSGTDTQYF TGCGCCAGCAGCACCGGGACTAGCGGCACAGATACGCAGTATTTT
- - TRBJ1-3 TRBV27 CASSLEIGNTIYF TGTGCCAGCAGTCTCGAGATTGGAAACACCATATATTTT
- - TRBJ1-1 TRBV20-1 CSAAPRDGAFF TGCAGTGCCGCGCCTAGAGACGGGGCTTTCTTT
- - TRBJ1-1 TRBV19 CASSIELWRTEAFF TGTGCCAGTTCGATTGAACTATGGCGCACTGAAGCTTTCTTT
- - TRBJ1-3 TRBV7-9 CASSQGTGNTIYF TGTGCCAGCAGCCAGGGGACTGGAAACACCATATATTTT
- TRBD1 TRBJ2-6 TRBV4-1 CASSQDYGTGSSGANVLTF TGCGCCAGCAGCCAAGACTACGGGACAGGGAGTTCTGGGGCCAACGTCCTGACTTTC
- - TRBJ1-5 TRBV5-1 CASSLEAGNQPQHF TGCGCCAGCAGCTTGGAGGCGGGGAATCAGCCCCAGCATTTT
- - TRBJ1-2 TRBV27 CASSLSSPRYGYTF TGTGCCAGCAGTTTATCAAGTCCGCGCTATGGCTACACCTTC
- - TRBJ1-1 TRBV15 CATSREGVSTEAFF TGTGCCACCAGCAGAGAAGGGGTCAGCACTGAAGCTTTCTTT
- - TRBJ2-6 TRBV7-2 CASSSISGANVLTF TGTGCCAGCAGCTCCATTTCTGGGGCCAACGTCCTGACTTTC
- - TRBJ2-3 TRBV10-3 CAIMASAADTQYF TGTGCCATCATGGCTAGCGCGGCAGATACGCAGTATTTT
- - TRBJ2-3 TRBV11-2 CASSGQFTDTQYF TGTGCCAGCAGCGGACAGTTCACAGATACGCAGTATTTT
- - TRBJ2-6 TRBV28 CASSRQAGANVLTF TGTGCCAGCAGTCGACAGGCCGGGGCCAACGTCCTGACTTTC
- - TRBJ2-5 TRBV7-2 CASRPRSGVQETQYF TGTGCCAGCAGACCAAGGTCAGGGGTACAAGAGACCCAGTACTTC
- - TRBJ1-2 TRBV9 CASSWGTTSNYGYTF TGTGCCAGCAGCTGGGGGACAACCAGTAACTATGGCTACACCTTC
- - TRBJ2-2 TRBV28 CASGRYTGELFF TGTGCCAGCGGGAGGTACACCGGGGAGCTGTTTTTT
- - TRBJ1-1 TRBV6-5 CASSLPRGGETEAFF TGTGCCAGCAGTTTGCCCCGGGGGGGGGAAACTGAAGCTTTCTTT
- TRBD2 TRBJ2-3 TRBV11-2 CASSPGLAGEDTQYF TGTGCCAGCAGCCCAGGACTAGCGGGCGAAGATACGCAGTATTTT
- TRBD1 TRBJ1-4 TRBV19 CAVWDREEKLFF TGTGCCGTGTGGGACAGGGAGGAAAAACTGTTTTTT
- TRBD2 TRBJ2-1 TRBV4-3 CASSQDLAVNNEQFF TGCGCCAGCAGCCAAGACCTAGCGGTCAACAATGAGCAGTTCTTC
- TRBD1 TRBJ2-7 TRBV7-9 CASSLEGRDRGIKQYF TGTGCCAGCAGCTTAGAGGGTCGGGACAGGGGCATTAAGCAGTACTTC
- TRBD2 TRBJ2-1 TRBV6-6 CASSYLGGYQFF TGTGCCAGCAGTTACCTCGGGGGGTATCAGTTCTTC
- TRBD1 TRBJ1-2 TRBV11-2 CASSPDRDYGYTF TGTGCCAGCAGCCCTGACAGGGACTATGGCTACACCTTC
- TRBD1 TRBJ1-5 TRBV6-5 CASSFLQGGQPQHF TGTGCCAGCAGTTTCTTACAGGGGGGTCAGCCCCAGCATTTT
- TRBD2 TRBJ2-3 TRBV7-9 CSSSPGLAGDTDTQYF TGTTCCAGCAGCCCCGGACTAGCGGGGGACACAGATACGCAGTATTTT
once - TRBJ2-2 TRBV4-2 CASSQDGATTGELFF TGTGCCAGCAGCCAAGATGGAGCTACCACCGGGGAGCTGTTTTTT
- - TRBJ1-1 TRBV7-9 CSSSWGRAVTEAFF TGTTCCAGCAGCTGGGGCCGGGCGGTTACTGAAGCTTTCTTT
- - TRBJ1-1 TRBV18 CASSPWRDRMNTEAFF TGTGCCAGCTCACCATGGAGAGATCGGATGAACACTGAAGCTTTCTTT
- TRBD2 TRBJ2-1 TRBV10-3 CAISDIRGRAWANEQFF TGTGCCATCAGTGATATTCGCGGGAGGGCCTGGGCGAATGAGCAGTTCTTC
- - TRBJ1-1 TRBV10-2 CASTAGGRTEAFF TGCGCCAGCACCGCGGGGGGCCGCACTGAAGCTTTCTTT
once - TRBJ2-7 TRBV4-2 CASSQSDSYEQYF TGTGCCAGCAGCCAGAGTGATTCGTACGAGCAGTACTTC
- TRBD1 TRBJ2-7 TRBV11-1 CASSTGTGAYEQYF TGTGCCAGCAGCACCGGGACAGGGGCGTACGAGCAGTACTTC
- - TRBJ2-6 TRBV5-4 CASTPEGPGANVLTF TGTGCCAGCACCCCAGAGGGTCCCGGGGCCAACGTCCTGACTTTC
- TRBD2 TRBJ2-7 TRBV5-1 CASSLDTAGGLYEQYF TGCGCCAGCAGCTTGGACACGGCGGGGGGGCTCTACGAGCAGTACTTC
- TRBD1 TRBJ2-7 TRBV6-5 CASRLQGWREQYF TGTGCCAGCAGACTACAGGGGTGGAGGGAGCAGTACTTC
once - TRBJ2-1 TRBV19 CASSMGYLYNEQFF TGTGCCAGTAGTATGGGCTACCTCTACAATGAGCAGTTCTTC
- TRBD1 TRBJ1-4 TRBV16 CASSRGQAGSEKLFF TGTGCCAGCAGCCGTGGACAGGCCGGTAGTGAAAAACTGTTTTTT
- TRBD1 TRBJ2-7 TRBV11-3 CASSRGALQDRGHEQYF TGTGCCAGCAGCCGCGGGGCGCTTCAGGACAGGGGACACGAGCAGTACTTC
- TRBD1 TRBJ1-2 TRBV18 CASSQGQDYGYTF TGTGCCAGCTCCCAAGGACAGGACTATGGCTACACCTTC
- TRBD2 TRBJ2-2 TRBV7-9 CASSFKAGVPDTGELFF TGTGCCAGCAGCTTTAAGGCGGGAGTCCCCGACACCGGGGAGCTGTTTTTT
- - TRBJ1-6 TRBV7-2 CASSLEVTASLGSPLHF TGTGCCAGCAGCTTAGAGGTAACAGCCTCGCTGGGTTCACCCCTCCACTTT
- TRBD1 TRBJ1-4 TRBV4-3 CASSQERGPATNEKLFF TGCGCCAGCAGCCAAGAGAGGGGGCCGGCAACTAATGAAAAACTGTTTTTT
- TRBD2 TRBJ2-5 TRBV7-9 CASSLAGRAGRVETQYF TGTGCCAGCAGCTTAGCGGGCCGAGCGGGACGGGTAGAGACCCAGTACTTC
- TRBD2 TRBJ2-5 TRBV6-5 CASSYSGGEETQYF TGTGCCAGCAGTTACTCGGGGGGGGAAGAGACCCAGTACTTC
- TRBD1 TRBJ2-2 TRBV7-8 CASSLRRQGANTGELFF TGTGCCAGCAGCTTGAGAAGACAGGGGGCGAACACCGGGGAGCTGTTTTTT
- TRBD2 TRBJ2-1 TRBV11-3 CASSFRASGYYNEQFF TGTGCCAGCAGCTTCCGTGCTAGCGGTTATTACAATGAGCAGTTCTTC
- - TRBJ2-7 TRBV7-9 CSSSLVPDYEQYF TGTTCCAGCAGCTTAGTACCAGACTACGAGCAGTACTTC
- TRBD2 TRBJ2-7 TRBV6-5 CASSYSGTISYEQYF TGTGCCAGCAGTTACTCGGGGACTATCTCCTACGAGCAGTACTTC
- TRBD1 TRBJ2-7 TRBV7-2 CASSDPGTGIYEQYF TGTGCCAGCAGCGATCCCGGGACAGGCATCTACGAGCAGTACTTC
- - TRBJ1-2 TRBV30 CARSNLQGYYGYTF TGTGCCCGGAGTAACCTTCAGGGGTACTATGGCTACACCTTC
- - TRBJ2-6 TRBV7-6 CASSLAPGSFSGANVLTF TGTGCCAGCAGCTTGGCGCCGGGTTCTTTCTCTGGGGCTAACGTCCTGACTTTC
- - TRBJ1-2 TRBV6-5 CASSLDGITNYGYTF TGTGCCAGCAGTTTAGACGGGATCACTAACTATGGCTACACCTTC
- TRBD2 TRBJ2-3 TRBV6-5 CASRLAGGNTDTQYF TGTGCCAGCAGACTAGCGGGAGGAAACACAGATACGCAGTATTTT